One and the same sample provided the 15 T cell receptor beta chains below, sequenced in a study of beta chain features in type 1 diabetes. What was sequenced were expressed TCRB transcripts, since all of the isolated RNA had been reverse transcribed. This table comes from immunoSEQ multiplex PCR, and its TCRdb copy is limited to in-frame clones, with some not included. The table shows under 300,000 clones, with around 26% occurring only once. The source material was central memory CD4+ T cells from blood. Receptors were obtained from a man aged 30 to 45 in good health.

This clone showed up just a few times. Other DNA sequences in the sample encode the same CDR3. The rearrangement joins TRBV4-3 to TRBJ2-3; D is unresolved. Per germline, CDR1 LGHNA and CDR2 YSLEER. This CDR3 is built from 13 residues. The V gene lost 3 bases and the J gene lost 3 bases, with 7 bases spanning the gap. The CDR3 nucleotides are TGCGCCAGCAGCCAGGCCGGTACAGATACGCAGTATTTT. Translated: CASSQAGTDTQYF.

The rearrangement links TRBV11-2 to TRBJ2-5; a weak D match, TRBD2 (6 bases). CDR3 length: 13 residues. Between the trimmed V and J ends, which lost 4 bases and 13 bases, there was a span of 19 bases. Looked up from germline, CDR1 is SGHAT and CDR2 is FQNNGV. Here the CDR3 reads CASSSSGPTTRYF. In DNA, the CDR3 is TGTGCCAGCAGCTCGTCCGGGCCCACGACTAGGTACTTC. Together with reference TRBV11-2 and TRBJ2-5, the CDR3 gives the full variable domain: EAGVAQSPRYKIIEKRQSVAFWCNPISGHATLYWYQQILGQGPKLLIQFQNNGVVDDSQLPKDRFSAERLKGVDSTLKIQPAKLEDSAVYLCASSSSGPTTRYFGPGTRLLVL.

This clone came up many times. The rearrangement links TRBV30 to TRBJ2-7; D may match TRBD1 or TRBD2 (5 bases each). Germline-derived CDR1 and CDR2 are GTSNPN and SVGIG (reference sequence). The CDR3 is 14 residues long. Trimming shortened V by 7 bases and J by 2 bases, and 18 bases separated the two germline ends. This CDR3 reads CASYSPGRTYEQYF. CDR3 in DNA: TGTGCCTCTTACAGTCCGGGACGGACCTACGAGCAGTACTTC.

This chain links TRBV30 with TRBJ2-5; D is undetermined. Germline CDR1 GTSNPN, CDR2 SVGIG (reference sequence). The CDR3 consists of 11 residues. The V and J ends lost 3 bases and 5 bases respectively, with 7 bases between them. CDR3: CAWSPSETQYF. The CDR3, as DNA: TGTGCCTGGAGCCCCTCGGAGACCCAGTACTTC. Supplemented by reference TRBV30 and TRBJ2-5, the full variable domain reads SQTIHQWPATLVQPVGSPLSLECTVEGTSNPNLYWYRQAAGRGLQLLFYSVGIGQISSEVPQNLSASRPQDRQFILSSKKLLLSDSGFYLCAWSPSETQYFGPGTRLLVL.

V is TRBV29-1 and J is TRBJ2-3, with 10 nucleotides matching TRBD2. The CDR3 is made up of 14 amino acids. J gave up 1 base and V 6 bases, and 4 bases lay outside the gene matches. Germline V CDR1 and CDR2: SQVTM, ANQGSEA. The DNA of the CDR3 is TGCAGCGTCGATAGCGGGGGGCGCACAGATACGCAGTATTTT. This codes for CSVDSGGRTDTQYF.

This clone was found a few times. V is TRBV29-1 and J is TRBJ1-5, with TRBD1 matching 10 bases. Per the germline V gene, CDR1 is SQVTM and CDR2 is ANQGSEA. V dropped 6 bases and J dropped 2; count of bases not matched to a gene: 4. CDR3 length: 14 amino acids. CDR3 DNA sequence: TGCAGCGTAGACGGGACAGGGGGCAATCAGCCCCAGCATTTT. Its protein product is CSVDGTGGNQPQHF.

This clone was picked up a small number of times. The identical CDR3 is also encoded by other nucleotide sequences in the sample. The J gene is TRBJ2-1, the V gene TRBV9; 8 nucleotides match TRBD1. Trimming took 0 bases from V and 4 from J; bases not matched to a gene: 3. There are 15 residues in the CDR3. From germline, CDR1 is SGDLS and CDR2 YYNGEE. CDR3 coding DNA: TGTGCCAGCAGCGTAGGGCAGGGGGCTTACAATGAGCAGTTCTTC. Amino acid sequence: CASSVGQGAYNEQFF. The full variable domain, its missing parts supplied by reference TRBV9 and TRBJ2-1, is DSGVTQTPKHLITATGQRVTLRCSPRSGDLSVYWYQQSLDQGLQFLIQYYNGEERAKGNILERFSAQQFPDLHSELNLSSLELGDSALYFCASSVGQGAYNEQFFGPGTRLTVL.

This sequence joins TRBV19 and TRBJ2-3; 7 bases match TRBD2. This CDR3 spans 12 amino acids. CDR1 and CDR2 from the germline V gene are LNHDA and SQIVND (reference sequence). The ends lost 11 bases at V and 2 bases at J; junction bases unmatched: 4. The CDR3 reads CAARDYTDTQYF. The DNA for the CDR3 is TGTGCCGCGCGGGACTACACAGATACGCAGTATTTT.

This clone was found a few times. The chain carries TRBV4-3 and TRBJ1-2, with D possibly being TRBD1 (6 bases). This CDR3 region has 15 residues. Between the trimmed V and J ends, which lost 1 base and 4 bases, there was a span of 13 bases. CDR1 is LGHNA, CDR2 YSLEER, per germline. Here the CDR3 reads CASSQAGAASYGYTF. Here the CDR3 DNA reads TGCGCCAGCAGCCAAGCGGGGGCAGCGAGCTATGGCTACACCTTC.

This clone was detected only a few times. CDR3 loop: CASSRGTSGNQETQYF. CDR3 sequence (DNA): TGTGCCAGCAGCCGTGGGACTAGCGGCAACCAAGAGACCCAGTACTTC. The V call is TRBV28, the J call TRBJ2-5, with 11 bases identical to TRBD2. With 6 bases clipped from V and 0 bases from J, the junction kept 6 bases outside the gene matches. Germline V gene sequence: CDR1 MDHEN, CDR2 SYDVKM. The CDR3 sequence is 16 residues long.

The chain has TRBV15 and TRBJ2-1; D might be TRBD1 (6 bases). With 6 bases removed from V and 1 base from J, the gap between germline ends came to 13 bases. The CDR3 is 15 residues long. Germline V gene sequence: CDR1 LNHNV, CDR2 YYDKDF (reference sequence). The CDR3 bases are TGTGCCACCAGTCTAGGACAGCATTCCTACAATGAGCAGTTCTTC. This gives the protein CATSLGQHSYNEQFF.

Regarding this clone: It is likely a read error: a sequence one base away is far more abundant. Other DNA sequences in this sample translate to the same CDR3. The chain couples TRBV11-2 to TRBJ1-1; no firm D call. This CDR3 is 13 amino acids long. V was trimmed by 2 bases and J by 2 bases, leaving 6 bases between them. In germline, CDR1 is SGHAT, CDR2 FQNNGV. The DNA for the CDR3 is TGTGCCAGCAGCTTACAGGAAAACACTGAAGCTTTCTTT. Amino acids: CASSLQENTEAFF. Full variable domain (missing parts from reference TRBV11-2 and TRBJ1-1): EAGVAQSPRYKIIEKRQSVAFWCNPISGHATLYWYQQILGQGPKLLIQFQNNGVVDDSQLPKDRFSAERLKGVDSTLKIQPAKLEDSAVYLCASSLQENTEAFFGQGTRLTVV.

This clone was seen a few times. The chain couples TRBV30 to TRBJ1-2; TRBD1 is a possible D gene (6 bases). The CDR3 is made up of 14 amino acids. Trimming stripped 2 bases from V and 2 bases from J, with 12 bases between. Germline-derived CDR1 and CDR2 are GTSNPN and SVGIG (reference sequence). CDR3 DNA sequence: TGTGCCTGGAGTCCCGGGACAAGAAACTATGGCTACACCTTC. Translated, it gives CAWSPGTRNYGYTF.

This clone was counted at least ten times. The gene calls are TRBV28 and TRBJ2-7; D might be TRBD2 (5 bases). Trimming took off 5 bases at V and 0 bases at J, with 11 bases between the two ends. This CDR3 contains 14 residues. Germline V CDR1 and CDR2: MDHEN, SYDVKM. CDR3 loop: CASSPKLDSYEQYF. CDR3 coding DNA: TGTGCCAGCAGTCCGAAACTAGACTCCTACGAGCAGTACTTC.

The rearrangement uses TRBV7-2 and TRBJ2-7; D uncertain. The CDR3 totals 14 residues. The V end was cut by 2 bases, the J end by 1 base, with 9 bases between. Germline loops: CDR1 SGHTA, CDR2 FQGNSA. The CDR3 loop reads CASSLLDASYEQYF. DNA for the CDR3: TGTGCCAGCAGCTTACTAGACGCTTCCTACGAGCAGTACTTC. Full variable domain (outside the CDR3, taken from reference TRBV7-2 and TRBJ2-7): GAGVSQSPSNKVTEKGKDVELRCDPISGHTALYWYRQSLGQGLEFLIYFQGNSAPDKSGLPSDRFSAERTGGSVSTLTIQRTQQEDSAVYLCASSLLDASYEQYFGPGTRLTVT.